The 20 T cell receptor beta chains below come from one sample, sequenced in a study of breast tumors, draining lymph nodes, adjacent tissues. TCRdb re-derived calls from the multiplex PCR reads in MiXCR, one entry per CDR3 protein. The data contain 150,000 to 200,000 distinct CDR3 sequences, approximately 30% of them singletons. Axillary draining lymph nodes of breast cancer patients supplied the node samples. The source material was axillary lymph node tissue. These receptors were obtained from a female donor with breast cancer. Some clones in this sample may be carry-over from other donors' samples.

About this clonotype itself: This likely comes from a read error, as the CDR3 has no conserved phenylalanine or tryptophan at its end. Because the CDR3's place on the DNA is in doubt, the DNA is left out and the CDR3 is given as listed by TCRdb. The CDR3 protein is CASSPAGQGYTS. The V gene is TRBV6-2 or TRBV6-3, the J gene TRBJ2-5; no check of the table's D call, TRBD1, against the DNA was made. The CDR3 has 12 amino acids, counting both end residues. Germline loops: CDR1 MNHEY, CDR2 SVGEGT.

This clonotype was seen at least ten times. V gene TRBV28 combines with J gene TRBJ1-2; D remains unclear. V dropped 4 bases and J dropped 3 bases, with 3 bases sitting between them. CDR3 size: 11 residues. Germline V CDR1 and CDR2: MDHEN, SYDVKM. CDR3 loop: CASSSDYGYTF. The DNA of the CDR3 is TGTGCCAGCAGTTCTGACTATGGCTACACCTTC.

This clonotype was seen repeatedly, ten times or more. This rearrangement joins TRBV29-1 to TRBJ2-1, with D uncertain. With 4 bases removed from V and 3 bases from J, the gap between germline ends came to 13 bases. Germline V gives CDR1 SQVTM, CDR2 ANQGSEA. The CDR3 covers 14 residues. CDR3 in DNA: TGCAGCGTTGTGGTAGCCGTGTACTACAATGAGCAGTTCTTC. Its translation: CSVVVAVYYNEQFF.

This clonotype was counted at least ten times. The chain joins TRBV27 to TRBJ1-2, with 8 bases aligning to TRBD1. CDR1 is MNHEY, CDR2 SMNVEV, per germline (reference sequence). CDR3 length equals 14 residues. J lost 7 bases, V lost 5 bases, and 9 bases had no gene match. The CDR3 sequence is CASSGRGRHGGYTF. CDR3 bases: TGTGCCAGCAGTGGCAGGGGGCGGCATGGTGGCTACACCTTC.

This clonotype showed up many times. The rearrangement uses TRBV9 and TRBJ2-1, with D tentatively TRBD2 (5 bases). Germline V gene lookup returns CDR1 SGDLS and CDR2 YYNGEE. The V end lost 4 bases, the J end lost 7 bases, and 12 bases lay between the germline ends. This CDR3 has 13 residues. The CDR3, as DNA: TGTGCCAGCAGCACCTGGACGGGAAATGAGCAGTTCTTC. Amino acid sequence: CASSTWTGNEQFF.

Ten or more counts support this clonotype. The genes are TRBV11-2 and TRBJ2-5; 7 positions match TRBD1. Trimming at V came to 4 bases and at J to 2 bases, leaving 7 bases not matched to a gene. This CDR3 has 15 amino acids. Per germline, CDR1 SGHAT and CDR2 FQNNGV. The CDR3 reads CASSWTGTVQETQYF. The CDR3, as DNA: TGTGCCAGCAGCTGGACTGGGACAGTACAAGAGACCCAGTACTTC.

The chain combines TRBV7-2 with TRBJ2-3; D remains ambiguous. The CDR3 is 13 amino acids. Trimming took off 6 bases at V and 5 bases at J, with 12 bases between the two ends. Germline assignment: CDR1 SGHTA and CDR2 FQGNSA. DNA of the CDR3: TGTACCAGCAGTTCCCCCCGGAGAGATACGCAGTATTTT. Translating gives CTSSSPRRDTQYF.

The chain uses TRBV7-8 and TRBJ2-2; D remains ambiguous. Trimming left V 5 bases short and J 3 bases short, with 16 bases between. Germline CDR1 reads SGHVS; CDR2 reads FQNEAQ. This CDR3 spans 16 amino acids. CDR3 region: CASSQTATPYTGELFF. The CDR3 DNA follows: TGTGCCAGCAGCCAAACCGCGACACCCTACACCGGGGAGCTGTTTTTT.

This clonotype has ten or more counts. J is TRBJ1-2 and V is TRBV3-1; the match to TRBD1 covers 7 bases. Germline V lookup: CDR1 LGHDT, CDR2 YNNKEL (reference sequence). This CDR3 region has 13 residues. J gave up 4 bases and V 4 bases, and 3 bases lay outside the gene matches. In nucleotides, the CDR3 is TGTGCCAGCAGCCCAGGACAGGTCTATGGCTACACCTTC. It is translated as CASSPGQVYGYTF.

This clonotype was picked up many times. DNA of the CDR3: TGTGCCAGCAGCTTGGGTGGGACAGGGGGCCAAGGCTACACCTTC. This codes for CASSLGGTGGQGYTF. The chain uses TRBV5-4 and TRBJ1-2, with TRBD1 identical over 12 bases. Germline V gives CDR1 SGHNT, CDR2 YYREEE (reference sequence). This CDR3 has 15 amino acids. The ends lost 0 bases at V and 8 bases at J; junction bases unmatched: 5.

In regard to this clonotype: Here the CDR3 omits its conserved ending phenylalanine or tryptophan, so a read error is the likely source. The CDR3 loop is CASSFLGTGRSYYGYTS. The CDR3 coding sequence is TGTGCCAGCAGTTTCCTGGGTACAGGGCGCTCTTACTATGGCTACACCTCC. The chain employs TRBV6-5 and TRBJ1-2; perhaps TRBD1 as D (6 bases). The CDR3 contains 17 residues. V gave up 4 bases and J gave up 3 bases, with 21 bases separating them. Germline V gene lookup returns CDR1 MNHEY and CDR2 SVGAGI.

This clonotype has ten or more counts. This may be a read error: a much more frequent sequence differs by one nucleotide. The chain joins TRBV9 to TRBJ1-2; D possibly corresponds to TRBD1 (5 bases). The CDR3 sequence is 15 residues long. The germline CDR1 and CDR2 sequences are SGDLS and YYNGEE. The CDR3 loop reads CASSVGADGDYGSTF. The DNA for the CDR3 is TGTGCCAGCAGCGTAGGAGCGGATGGGGACTATGGCTCCACCTTC.

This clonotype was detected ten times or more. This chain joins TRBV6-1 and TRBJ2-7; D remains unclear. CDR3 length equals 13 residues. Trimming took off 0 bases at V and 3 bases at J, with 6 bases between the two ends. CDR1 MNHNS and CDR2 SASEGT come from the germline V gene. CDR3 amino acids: CASSEAHHYEQYF. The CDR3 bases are TGTGCCAGCAGTGAAGCTCACCACTACGAGCAGTACTTC.

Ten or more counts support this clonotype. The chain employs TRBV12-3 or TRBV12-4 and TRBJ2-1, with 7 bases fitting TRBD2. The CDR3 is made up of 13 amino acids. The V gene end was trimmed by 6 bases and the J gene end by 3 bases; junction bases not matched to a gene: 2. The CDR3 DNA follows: TGTGCCAGCAGGGGCGGGAGCTACAATGAGCAGTTCTTC. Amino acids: CASRGGSYNEQFF.

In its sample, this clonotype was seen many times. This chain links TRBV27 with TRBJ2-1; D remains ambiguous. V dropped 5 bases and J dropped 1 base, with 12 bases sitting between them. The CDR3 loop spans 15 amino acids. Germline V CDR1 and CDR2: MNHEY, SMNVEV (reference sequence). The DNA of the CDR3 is TGTGCCAGCAGTACTCGGAGTACATCCTACAATGAGCAGTTCTTC. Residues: CASSTRSTSYNEQFF.

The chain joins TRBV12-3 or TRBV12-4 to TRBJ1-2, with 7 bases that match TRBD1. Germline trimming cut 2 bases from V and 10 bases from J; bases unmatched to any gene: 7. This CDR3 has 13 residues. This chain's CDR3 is CASSLQGGRSYTF. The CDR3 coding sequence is TGTGCCAGCAGTTTACAGGGGGGGAGGTCCTACACCTTC.

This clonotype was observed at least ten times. The CDR3 spells CASSTQTNNEQFF. The CDR3 DNA reads as TGTGCCAGCAGTACACAAACCAACAATGAGCAGTTCTTC. This chain uses TRBV6-5 with TRBJ2-1; D unclear. The CDR3 runs to 13 residues. V was clipped by 5 bases and J by 5 bases, with 10 bases between them. The germline gives CDR1 MNHEY, CDR2 SVGAGI.

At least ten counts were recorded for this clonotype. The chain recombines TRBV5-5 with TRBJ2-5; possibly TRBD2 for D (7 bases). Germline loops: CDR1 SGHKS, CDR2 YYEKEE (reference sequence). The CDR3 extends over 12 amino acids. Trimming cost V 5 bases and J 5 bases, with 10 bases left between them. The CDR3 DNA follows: TGTGCCAGCAGGCCGGGGGGCGAGACCCAGTACTTC. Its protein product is CASRPGGETQYF.

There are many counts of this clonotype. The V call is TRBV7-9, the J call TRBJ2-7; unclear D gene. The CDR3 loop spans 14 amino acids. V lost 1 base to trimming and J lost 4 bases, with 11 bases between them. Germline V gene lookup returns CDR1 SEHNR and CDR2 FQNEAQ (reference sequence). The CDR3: CASSLERVPYEQYF. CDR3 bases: TGTGCCAGCAGCTTAGAACGGGTCCCTTACGAGCAGTACTTC. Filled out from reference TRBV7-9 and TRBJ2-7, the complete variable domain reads DTGVSQNPRHKITKRGQNVTFRCDPISEHNRLYWYRQTLGQGPEFLTYFQNEAQLEKSRLLSDRFSAERPKGSFSTLEIQRTEQGDSAMYLCASSLERVPYEQYFGPGTRLTVT.

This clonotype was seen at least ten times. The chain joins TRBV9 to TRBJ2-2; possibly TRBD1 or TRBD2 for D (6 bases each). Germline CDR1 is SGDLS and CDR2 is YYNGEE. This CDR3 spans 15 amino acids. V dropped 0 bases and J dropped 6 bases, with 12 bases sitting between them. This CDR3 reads CASSVAGGQAGELFF. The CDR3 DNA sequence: TGTGCCAGCAGCGTAGCTGGGGGGCAGGCCGGGGAGCTGTTTTTT.